The sequence of this T cell receptor (beta chain) was determined in a study of vaccination effects on CD4 cells after COVID-19 (dated by TCRdb to between 2021 and 2022). The study in broad terms: The ViraFEST assay stimulated PBMC with viral peptide pools and then used TCR sequencing to identify antigen-specific CD4+ T cell clonotypes by expansion. Three convalescent patients were sampled early (day +14) and late (day +241, +227, +161 respectively) after vaccination. Some 1.9 million PBMC per well were cultured with 9 to 10 ug/ml peptides in IMDM containing around 4.6% human AB serum, around 10 IU/ml IL-2 and gentamicin. The full study included 9 to 10 COVID-19 convalescent patients and a few SARS-CoV-2-naive healthy vaccine recipients. SARS-CoV-2 spike-specific CD4+ TCR repertoires were compared before and after mRNA vaccination in COVID-19 convalescent patients and in infection-naive vaccine recipients. Across the study, the median time from the second dose to post-vaccine sampling was 72 days (range 14 to 241). Cultures from other donors in the study were sequenced with the Oncomine TCR Beta short-read assay on an Illumina iSeq 100.

The full study reports these points: Only a small number of convalescent patients were included, and no early post-infection timepoints were available, which limited the study. Clones induced by infection and clones induced by vaccination both contracted markedly at late timepoints after vaccination, which fits with T cell responses waning over time. Among convalescent patients, the spike-reactive repertoire after vaccination was made up mainly of new vaccine-induced clones that were largely distinct from the clones induced by infection.

The method behind the library was the immunoSEQ multiplex PCR assay. TCR beta CDR3 sequencing was performed on DNA from the cultured, isolated CD4+ T cells. The paper's processing steps were these. Non-productive TCR sequences were discarded, and reads were trimmed to the CDR3 region, with only CDR3s of 7 or more amino acids retained. Antigen-specific clonotypes were identified using the MANAFEST web app by comparison of expansion in peptide wells against reference cultures. For clones to be considered positive, expansion at FDR<0.05 versus reference and all other wells, an odds ratio above 5, and a frequency above 0.1% in two replicate wells were required. Cross-reactive clonotypes were defined as significantly expanded in SARS-CoV-2 spike wells and in at least one common cold coronavirus spike condition. CDR3 similarity was assessed by Levenshtein distance using the stringdist R package, and unrooted trees were constructed with ape in R 3.6.1. TCRdb limited this immuneACCESS table to in-frame rearrangements with V and J called. A share of clones is missing; checked studies link under half to unresolved V genes, and the rest is unexplained. V and J calls and clone size are copied from that table; D and trimming were computed from the DNA. Across this sample there are 30,000 to 40,000 clones, with roughly 80% seen only once. The ten largest clones represent under 8% of the sample.

After 10 days of culture, CD4+ T cells were isolated with the EasySep CD4+ T cell isolation kit. PCR-confirmed SARS-CoV-2 infection had occurred in convalescent patients between March and December 2020, before the Alpha, Beta and Delta variants emerged in the United States. Each participant received two doses of an mRNA SARS-CoV-2 vaccine, either BNT162b2 or mRNA-1273. Half of the culture medium was replaced with fresh IL-2-containing medium on days 3 and 7. Each peptide stimulation condition was cultured in triplicate wells unless otherwise noted. PBMC were separated from whole blood using Ficoll-Paque Plus gradient centrifugation and were then either cryopreserved at -140C or used fresh. The QIAamp micro DNA kit was used to extract genomic DNA from the cultured CD4+ T cells. The CDR3 runs 15 residues from the cysteine to the phenylalanine. Just the 45-base CDR3 DNA is kept, in frame starting at base 1. The germline ends are 17 bases apart after V is trimmed by 4 bases and J by 6 bases. CDR1 and CDR2, looked up from the germline V gene (reference sequence), are SGHNT and YYREEE.

This clone has a single count. Which antigen it targets is not known. No base quality information exists; no much larger clone differs at one position. This TCR came from a human donor who had a prior SARS-CoV-2 infection. The rearrangement combines TRBV5-4 with TRBJ2-1; the D gene is perhaps TRBD1, from 6 matching bases. Sequences were derived from CD4+ T cells from PBMCs cultured without peptide, sampled after COVID-19 vaccination. The DNA sequence follows: TGTGCCAGCAGCAGAACAGGGTGGGTAGGCAATGAGCAGTTCTTC. It translates to CASSRTGWVGNEQFF.